The clone carrying this T cell receptor beta chain was counted a few times. No antigen is known for it. Donors sampled were nominally healthy, though unrecorded immune exposures were likely. The trim removed 3 bases at V and 7 bases at J, leaving 9 bases unmatched. The CDR3 is made up of 15 amino acids. CDR1 is MGHDK, CDR2 SYGVNS, per germline. This specimen belongs to a study of cytomegalovirus exposure and HLA in healthy donors. Study overall: HLA-typed donors were the source of some 85 million unique TCRs, which an early data release held. Whole-study results and caveats: In a later analysis, across HLA loci, associated TCR counts were highest for DRB1, lowest for HLA-C.

The PCR ran on 60 Vbeta and 13 Jbeta primers. Libraries were prepared by immunoSEQ multiplex PCR; TCRdb keeps only in-frame clonotypes and omits some of them. The sample includes some 110,000 clones, 80% of them seen just once. The chain carries TRBV25-1 and TRBJ2-7; 10 bases are a match to TRBD1. This TCR came from a man aged 30-40 years in good health and CMV-seronegative. The sequenced sample was PBMCs. This CDR3 is CASSDLGQGGLEQYF. Written as DNA, the CDR3 is TGTGCCAGCAGTGATCTCGGACAGGGGGGACTGGAGCAGTACTTC.